This T cell receptor beta chain was observed in a study of neurological immune-mediated disorders. The cDNA came from 5'RACE with 10-nucleotide random UMIs. Via MiXCR, TCRdb re-called the 5' RACE reads, giving one row per CDR3 protein. This sample carries 30,000 to 45,000 distinct CDR3 sequences, under 14% of them seen once, and the ten largest clones take around 3.9%. Libraries from sorted cells each used approximately 1 million CD4+ or CD8+ T cells. Trimming took 5 bases from V and 7 from J; bases not matched to a gene: 12. This CDR3 region has 16 residues. The germline CDR1 and CDR2 sequences are LNHDA and SQIVND (reference sequence). General study results and limits: There were no CDR3 amino acid sequences shared by expanded clones across subjects, a result suggesting private repertoires in all groups.

This clonotype was counted many times. Its antigen is not identified. The sequence was collected from a woman younger than 45 with HTLV-1-associated myelopathy (HAM/TSP). The specimen was CD4+ T cells from blood. This chain joins TRBV19 and TRBJ1-5, with 9 bases matching TRBD1. CDR3 DNA: TGTGCCAGTAGTTCCTTACAGGGGGCGAGAAGGCAGCCCCAGCATTTT. It is translated as CASSSLQGARRQPQHF.